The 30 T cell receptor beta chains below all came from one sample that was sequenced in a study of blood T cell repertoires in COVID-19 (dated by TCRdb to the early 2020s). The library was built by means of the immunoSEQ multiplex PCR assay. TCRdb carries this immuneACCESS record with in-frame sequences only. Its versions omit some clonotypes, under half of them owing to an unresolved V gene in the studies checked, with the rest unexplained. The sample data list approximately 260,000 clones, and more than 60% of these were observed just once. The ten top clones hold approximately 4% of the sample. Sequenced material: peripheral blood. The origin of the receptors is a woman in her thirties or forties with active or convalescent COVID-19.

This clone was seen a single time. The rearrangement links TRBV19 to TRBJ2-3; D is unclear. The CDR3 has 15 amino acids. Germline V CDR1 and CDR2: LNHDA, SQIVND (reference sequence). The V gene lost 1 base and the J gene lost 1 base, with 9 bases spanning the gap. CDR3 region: CASSIGLSRTDTQYF. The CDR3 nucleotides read TGTGCCAGTAGTATAGGCTTGAGTCGCACAGATACGCAGTATTTT.

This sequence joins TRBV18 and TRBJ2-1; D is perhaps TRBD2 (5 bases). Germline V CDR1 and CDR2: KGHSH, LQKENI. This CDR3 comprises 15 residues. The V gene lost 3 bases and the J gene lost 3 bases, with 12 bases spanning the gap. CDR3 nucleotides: TGTGCCAGCTCACCTCAACCCGGGGACTACAATGAGCAGTTCTTC. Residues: CASSPQPGDYNEQFF.

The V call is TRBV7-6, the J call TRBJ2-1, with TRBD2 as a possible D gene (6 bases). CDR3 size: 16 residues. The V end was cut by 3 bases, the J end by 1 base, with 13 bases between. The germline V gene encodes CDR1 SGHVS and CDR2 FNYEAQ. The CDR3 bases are TGTGCCAGCAGCTTCGCTTTGGGGGGTTCCTACAATGAGCAGTTCTTC. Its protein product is CASSFALGGSYNEQFF. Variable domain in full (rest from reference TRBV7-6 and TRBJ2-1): GAGVSQSPRYKVTKRGQDVALRCDPISGHVSLYWYRQALGQGPEFLTYFNYEAQQDKSGLPNDRFSAERPEGSISTLTIQRTEQRDSAMYRCASSFALGGSYNEQFFGPGTRLTVL.

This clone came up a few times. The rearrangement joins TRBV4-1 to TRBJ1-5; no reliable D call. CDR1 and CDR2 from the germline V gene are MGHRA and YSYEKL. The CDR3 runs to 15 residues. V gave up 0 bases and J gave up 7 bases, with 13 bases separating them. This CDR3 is CASSQEDGVGQPQHF. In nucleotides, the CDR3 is TGCGCCAGCAGCCAAGAAGACGGGGTTGGGCAGCCCCAGCATTTT.

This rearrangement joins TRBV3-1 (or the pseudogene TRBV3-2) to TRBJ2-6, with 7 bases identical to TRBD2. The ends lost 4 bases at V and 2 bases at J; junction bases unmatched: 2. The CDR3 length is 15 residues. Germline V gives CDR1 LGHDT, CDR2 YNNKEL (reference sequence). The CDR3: CASSPGRAGANVLTF. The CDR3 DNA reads TGTGCCAGCAGCCCGGGGAGGGCTGGGGCCAACGTCCTGACTTTC.

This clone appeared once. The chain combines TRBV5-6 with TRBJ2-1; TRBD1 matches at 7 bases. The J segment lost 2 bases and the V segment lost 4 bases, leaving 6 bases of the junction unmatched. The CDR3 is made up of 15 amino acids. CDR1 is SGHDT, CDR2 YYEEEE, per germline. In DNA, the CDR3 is TGTGCCAGCAGCCAAGACAGGGAACCCTACAATGAGCAGTTCTTC. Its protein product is CASSQDREPYNEQFF.

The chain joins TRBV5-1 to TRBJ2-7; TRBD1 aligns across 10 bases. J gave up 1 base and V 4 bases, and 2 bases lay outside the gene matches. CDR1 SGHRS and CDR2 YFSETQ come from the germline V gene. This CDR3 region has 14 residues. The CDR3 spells CASSRDRGSYEQYV. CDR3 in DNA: TGCGCCAGCAGCCGGGACAGGGGATCCTACGAGCAGTACGTC.

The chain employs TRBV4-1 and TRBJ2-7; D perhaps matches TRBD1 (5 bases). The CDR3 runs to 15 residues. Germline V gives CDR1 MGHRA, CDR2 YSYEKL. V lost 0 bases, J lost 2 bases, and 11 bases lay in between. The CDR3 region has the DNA TGCGCCAGCAGCCAAGAATTTCCAGGGACCTACGAGCAGTACTTC. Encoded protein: CASSQEFPGTYEQYF.

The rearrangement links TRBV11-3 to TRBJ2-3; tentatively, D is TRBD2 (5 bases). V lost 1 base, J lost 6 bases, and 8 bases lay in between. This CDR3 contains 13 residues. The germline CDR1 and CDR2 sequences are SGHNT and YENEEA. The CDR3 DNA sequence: TGTGCCAGCAGCTTAGGGAGGACGGATACGCAGTATTTT. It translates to CASSLGRTDTQYF.

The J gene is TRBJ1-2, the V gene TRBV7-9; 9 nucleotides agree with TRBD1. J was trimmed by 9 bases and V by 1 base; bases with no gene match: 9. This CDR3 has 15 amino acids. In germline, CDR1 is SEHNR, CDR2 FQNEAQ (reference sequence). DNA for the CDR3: TGTGCCAGCAGCTTAGAAGGACAGGGGAGTTCTCGCTACACCTTC. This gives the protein CASSLEGQGSSRYTF. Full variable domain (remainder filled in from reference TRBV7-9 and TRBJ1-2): DTGVSQNPRHKITKRGQNVTFRCDPISEHNRLYWYRQTLGQGPEFLTYFQNEAQLEKSRLLSDRFSAERPKGSFSTLEIQRTEQGDSAMYLCASSLEGQGSSRYTFGSGTRLTVV.

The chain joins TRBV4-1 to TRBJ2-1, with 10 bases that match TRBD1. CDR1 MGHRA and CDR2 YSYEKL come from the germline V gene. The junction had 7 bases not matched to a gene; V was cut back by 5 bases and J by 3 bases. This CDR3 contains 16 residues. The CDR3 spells CASSDKTGGFYNEQFF. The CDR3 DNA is TGCGCCAGCAGCGATAAGACAGGGGGCTTCTACAATGAGCAGTTCTTC.

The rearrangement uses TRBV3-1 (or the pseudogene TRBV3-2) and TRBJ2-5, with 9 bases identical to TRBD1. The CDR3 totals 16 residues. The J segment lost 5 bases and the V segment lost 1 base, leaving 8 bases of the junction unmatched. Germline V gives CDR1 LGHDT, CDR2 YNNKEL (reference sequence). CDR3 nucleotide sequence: TGTGCCAGCAGCCAAGTTGGACAGGGGCCGGGGGAGACCCAGTACTTC. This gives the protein CASSQVGQGPGETQYF.

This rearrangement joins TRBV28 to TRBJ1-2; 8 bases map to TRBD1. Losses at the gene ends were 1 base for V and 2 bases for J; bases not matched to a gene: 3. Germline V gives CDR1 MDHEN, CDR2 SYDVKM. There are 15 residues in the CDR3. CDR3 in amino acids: CASSLLGTGNYGYTF. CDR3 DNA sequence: TGTGCCAGCAGTTTATTGGGGACAGGAAACTATGGCTACACCTTC.

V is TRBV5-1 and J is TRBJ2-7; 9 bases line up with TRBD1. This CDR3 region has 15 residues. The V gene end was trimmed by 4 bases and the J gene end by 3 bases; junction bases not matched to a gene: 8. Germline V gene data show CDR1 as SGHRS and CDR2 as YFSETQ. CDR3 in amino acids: CASSPPGQGIYEQYF. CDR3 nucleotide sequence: TGCGCCAGCAGCCCCCCGGGACAGGGTATCTACGAGCAGTACTTC.

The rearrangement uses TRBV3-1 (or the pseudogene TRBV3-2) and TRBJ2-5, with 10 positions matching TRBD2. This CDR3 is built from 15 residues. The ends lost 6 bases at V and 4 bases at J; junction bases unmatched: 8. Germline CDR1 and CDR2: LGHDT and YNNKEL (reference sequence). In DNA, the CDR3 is TGTGCCAGCAGGAAGCGGGGGGGTGGTGGAGAGACCCAGTACTTC. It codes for CASRKRGGGGETQYF.

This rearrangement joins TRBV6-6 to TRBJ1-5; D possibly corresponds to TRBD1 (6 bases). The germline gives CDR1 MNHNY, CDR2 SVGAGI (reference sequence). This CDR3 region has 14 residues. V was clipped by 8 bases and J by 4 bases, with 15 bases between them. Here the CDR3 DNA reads TGTGCCAGCCGGGACATAGTACAAAATCAGCCCCAGCATTTT. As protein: CASRDIVQNQPQHF.

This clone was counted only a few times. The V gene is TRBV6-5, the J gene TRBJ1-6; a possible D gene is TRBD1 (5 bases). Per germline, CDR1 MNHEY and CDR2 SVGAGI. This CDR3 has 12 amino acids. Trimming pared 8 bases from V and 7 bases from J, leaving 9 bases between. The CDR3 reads CASATDNSPLHF. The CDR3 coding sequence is TGTGCCAGCGCGACAGACAATTCACCCCTCCACTTT.

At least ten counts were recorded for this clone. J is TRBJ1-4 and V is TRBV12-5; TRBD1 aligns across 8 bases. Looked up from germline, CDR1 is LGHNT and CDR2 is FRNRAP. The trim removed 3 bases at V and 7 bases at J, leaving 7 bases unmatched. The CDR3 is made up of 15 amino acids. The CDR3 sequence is CASGLGQGVGEKLFF. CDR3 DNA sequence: TGTGCTAGTGGTTTAGGACAGGGTGTAGGTGAAAAACTGTTTTTT.

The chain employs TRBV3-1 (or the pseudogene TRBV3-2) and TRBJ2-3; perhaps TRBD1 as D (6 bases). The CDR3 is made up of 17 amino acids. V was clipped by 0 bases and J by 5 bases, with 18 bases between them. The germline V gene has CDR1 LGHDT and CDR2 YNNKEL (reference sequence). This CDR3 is CASSQEFRGRGEDTQYF. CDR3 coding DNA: TGTGCCAGCAGCCAAGAGTTCCGGGGCAGGGGCGAAGATACGCAGTATTTT.

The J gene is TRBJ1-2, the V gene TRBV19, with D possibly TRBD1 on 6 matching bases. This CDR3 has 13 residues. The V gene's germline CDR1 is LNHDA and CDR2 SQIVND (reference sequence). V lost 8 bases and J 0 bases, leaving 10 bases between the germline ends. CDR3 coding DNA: TGTGCCAGTTCACGGACAGCTAACTATGGCTACACCTTC. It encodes CASSRTANYGYTF.

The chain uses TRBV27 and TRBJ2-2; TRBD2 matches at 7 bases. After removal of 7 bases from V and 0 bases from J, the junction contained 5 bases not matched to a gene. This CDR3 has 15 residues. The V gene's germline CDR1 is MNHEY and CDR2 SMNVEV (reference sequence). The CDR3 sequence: CASTWGGANTGELFF. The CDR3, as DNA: TGTGCCAGCACCTGGGGGGGAGCGAACACCGGGGAGCTGTTTTTT.

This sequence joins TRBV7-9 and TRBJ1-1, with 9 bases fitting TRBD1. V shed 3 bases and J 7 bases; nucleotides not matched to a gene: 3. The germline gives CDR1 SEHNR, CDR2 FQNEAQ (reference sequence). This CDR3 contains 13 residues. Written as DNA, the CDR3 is TGTGCCAGCAGCTTGGGGACAGGGAATGAAGCTTTCTTT. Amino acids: CASSLGTGNEAFF.

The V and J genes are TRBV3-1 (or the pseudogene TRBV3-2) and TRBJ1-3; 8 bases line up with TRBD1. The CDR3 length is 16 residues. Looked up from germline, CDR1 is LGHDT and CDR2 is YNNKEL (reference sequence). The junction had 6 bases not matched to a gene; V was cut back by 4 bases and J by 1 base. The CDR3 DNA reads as TGTGCCAGCAGCCTTGGACAGGGAACTTCTGGAAACACCATATATTTT. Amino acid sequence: CASSLGQGTSGNTIYF.

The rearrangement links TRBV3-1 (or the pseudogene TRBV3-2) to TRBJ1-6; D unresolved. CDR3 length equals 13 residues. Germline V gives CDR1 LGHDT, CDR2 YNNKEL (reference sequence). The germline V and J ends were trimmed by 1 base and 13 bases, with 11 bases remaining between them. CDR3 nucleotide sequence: TGTGCCAGCAGCCAAGTACGCGCGTCTCCCCTCCACTTT. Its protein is CASSQVRASPLHF.

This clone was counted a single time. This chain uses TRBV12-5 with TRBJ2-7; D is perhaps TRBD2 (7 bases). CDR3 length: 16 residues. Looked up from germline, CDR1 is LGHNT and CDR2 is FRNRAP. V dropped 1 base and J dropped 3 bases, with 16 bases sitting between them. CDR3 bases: TGTGCTAGTGGTTTGGACGTCGGGGGGCTCATCTACGAGCAGTACTTC. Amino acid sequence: CASGLDVGGLIYEQYF.

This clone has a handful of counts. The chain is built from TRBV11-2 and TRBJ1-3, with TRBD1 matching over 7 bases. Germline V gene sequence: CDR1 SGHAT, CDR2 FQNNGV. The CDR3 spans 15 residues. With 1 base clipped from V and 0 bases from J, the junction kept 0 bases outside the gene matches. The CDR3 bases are TGTGCCAGCAGCTTAGCAGGGGGCTCTGGAAACACCATATATTTT. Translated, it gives CASSLAGGSGNTIYF.

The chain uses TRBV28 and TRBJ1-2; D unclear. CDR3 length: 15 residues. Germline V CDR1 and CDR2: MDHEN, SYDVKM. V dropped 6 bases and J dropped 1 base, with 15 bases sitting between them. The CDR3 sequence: CASSTPVPGNYGYTF. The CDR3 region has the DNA TGTGCCAGCAGCACCCCGGTCCCGGGTAACTATGGCTACACCTTC.

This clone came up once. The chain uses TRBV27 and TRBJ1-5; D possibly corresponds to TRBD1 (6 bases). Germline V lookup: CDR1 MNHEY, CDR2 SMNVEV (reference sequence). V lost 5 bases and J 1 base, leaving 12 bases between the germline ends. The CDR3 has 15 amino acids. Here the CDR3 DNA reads TGTGCCAGCAGTATCGAGGGGGGGAGCAATCAGCCCCAGCATTTT. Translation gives CASSIEGGSNQPQHF.

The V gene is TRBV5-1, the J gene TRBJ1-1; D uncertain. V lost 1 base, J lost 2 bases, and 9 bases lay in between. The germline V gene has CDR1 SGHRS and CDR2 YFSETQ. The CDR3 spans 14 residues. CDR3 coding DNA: TGCGCCAGCAGCTTGTCGGGGAGCAACACTGAAGCTTTCTTT. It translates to CASSLSGSNTEAFF.

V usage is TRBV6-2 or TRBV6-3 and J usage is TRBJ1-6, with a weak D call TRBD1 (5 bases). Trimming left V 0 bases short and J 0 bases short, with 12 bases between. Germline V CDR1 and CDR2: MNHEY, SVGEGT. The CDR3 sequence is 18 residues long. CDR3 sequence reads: CASSYSATESSYNSPLHF. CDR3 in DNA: TGTGCCAGCAGTTACTCCGCGACAGAAAGCTCCTATAATTCACCCCTCCACTTT.